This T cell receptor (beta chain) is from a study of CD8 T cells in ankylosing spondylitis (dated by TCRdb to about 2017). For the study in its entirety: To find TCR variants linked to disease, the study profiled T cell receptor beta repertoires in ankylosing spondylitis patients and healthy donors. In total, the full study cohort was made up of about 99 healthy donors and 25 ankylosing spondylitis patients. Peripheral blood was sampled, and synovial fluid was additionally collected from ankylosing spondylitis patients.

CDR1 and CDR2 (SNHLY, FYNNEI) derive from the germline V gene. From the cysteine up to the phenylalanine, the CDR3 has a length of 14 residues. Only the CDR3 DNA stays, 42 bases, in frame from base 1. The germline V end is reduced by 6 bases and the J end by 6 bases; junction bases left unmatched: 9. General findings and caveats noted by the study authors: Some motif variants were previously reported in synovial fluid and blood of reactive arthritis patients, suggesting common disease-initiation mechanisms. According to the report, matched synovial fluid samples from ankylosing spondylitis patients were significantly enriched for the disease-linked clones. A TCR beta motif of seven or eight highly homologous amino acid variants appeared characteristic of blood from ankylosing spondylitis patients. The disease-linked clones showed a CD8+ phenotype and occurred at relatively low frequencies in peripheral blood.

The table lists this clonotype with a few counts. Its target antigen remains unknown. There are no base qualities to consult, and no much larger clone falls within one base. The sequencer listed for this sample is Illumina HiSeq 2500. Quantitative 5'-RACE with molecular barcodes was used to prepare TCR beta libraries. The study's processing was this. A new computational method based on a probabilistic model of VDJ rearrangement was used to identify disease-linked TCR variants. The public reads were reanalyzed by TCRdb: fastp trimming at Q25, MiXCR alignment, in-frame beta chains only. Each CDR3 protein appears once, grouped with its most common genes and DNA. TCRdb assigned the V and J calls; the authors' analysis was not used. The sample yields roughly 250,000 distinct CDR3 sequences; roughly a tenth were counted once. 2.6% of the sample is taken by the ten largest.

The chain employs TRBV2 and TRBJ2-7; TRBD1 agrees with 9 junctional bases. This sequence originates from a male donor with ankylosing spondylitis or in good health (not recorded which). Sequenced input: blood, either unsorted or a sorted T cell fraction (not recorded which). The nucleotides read TGTGCCAGCAGGAAAGACAGGGGGGAGCGCGAGCAGTACTTC. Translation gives CASRKDRGEREQYF. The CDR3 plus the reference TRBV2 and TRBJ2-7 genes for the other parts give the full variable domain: EPEVTQTPSHQVTQMGQEVILRCVPISNHLYFYWYRQILGQKVEFLVSFYNNEISEKSEIFDDQFSVERPDGSNFTLKIRSTKLEDSAMYFCASRKDRGEREQYFGPGTRLTVT.